Described below is a single TCR beta chain sequence and its context. Its target is not known. This CDR3 spans 14 amino acids. Germline V gene data show CDR1 as MNHEY and CDR2 as SVGAGI. The V and J ends lost 10 bases and 1 base respectively, with 13 bases between them. Data came from immunoSEQ multiplex PCR; TCRdb stores just in-frame clones and leaves some out. In the table there are approximately 100,000 clones, just over 90% of which are singletons. The data are from a study of siplizumab effects on memory and regulatory T cells. Study-level findings and limits: Of the alloreactive clones, only a minor fraction mapped to unstimulated subsets. Alloreactive sequences from unstimulated CD4+ memory cells fell significantly with siplizumab. Memory T cells appeared less diverse than naive cells, which seemed to contribute substantially to alloresponse.

Sequencing used Tregs sorted from blood. The rearrangement joins TRBV6-5 to TRBJ1-4; D uncertain. The receptor was derived from a human donor in good health. For the CDR3, the DNA is TGTGCCACCTCATCTCCCGGAACTAATGAAAAACTGTTTTTT. Its translation is CATSSPGTNEKLFF.